The clone carrying this T cell receptor beta chain appeared a single time. These data come from a study of blood T cell repertoires in COVID-19. CDR1 and CDR2 from the germline V gene are SGHVS and FNYEAQ. There are 13 residues in the CDR3. V lost 0 bases to trimming and J lost 5 bases, with 7 bases between them. Clones were read by immunoSEQ multiplex PCR, and TCRdb kept only the in-frame ones, dropping some. Here the sample spans over 200,000 clones, over 75% being singletons. Sequenced sample: peripheral blood. The chain is built from TRBV7-6 and TRBJ2-5, with D possibly matching TRBD2 (5 bases). The sequence derives from a human donor in a cohort sampled during active COVID-19. The CDR3 nucleotides are TGTGCCAGCAGCTTAGCGGGCGGGGAGACCCAGTACTTC. This encodes CASSLAGGETQYF.